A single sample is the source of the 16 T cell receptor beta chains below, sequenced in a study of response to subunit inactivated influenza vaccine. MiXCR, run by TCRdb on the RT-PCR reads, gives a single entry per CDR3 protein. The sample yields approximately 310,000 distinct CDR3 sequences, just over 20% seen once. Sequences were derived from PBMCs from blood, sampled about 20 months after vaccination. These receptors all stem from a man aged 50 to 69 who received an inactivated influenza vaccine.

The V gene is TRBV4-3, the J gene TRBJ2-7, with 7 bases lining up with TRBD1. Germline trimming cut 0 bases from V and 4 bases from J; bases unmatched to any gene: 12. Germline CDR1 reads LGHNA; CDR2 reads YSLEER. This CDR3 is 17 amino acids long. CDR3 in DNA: TGCGCCAGCAGCCAAGATCTCGGGGCAGGGGGTGGTTACGAGCAGTACTTC. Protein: CASSQDLGAGGGYEQYF.

This CDR3 is CASRRDRTSVVETQYF. Written as DNA, the CDR3 is TGTGCCAGCAGGAGGGATAGGACTAGTGTTGTGGAGACCCAGTACTTC. This sequence joins TRBV5-5 and TRBJ2-5, with 7 bases fitting TRBD2. Germline-derived CDR1 and CDR2 are SGHKS and YYEKEE (reference sequence). There are 16 residues in the CDR3. V shed 5 bases, J shed 5 bases, and the junction held 15 bases outside the gene matches. Complete variable domain (other parts from reference TRBV5-5 and TRBJ2-5): DAGVTQSPTHLIKTRGQQVTLRCSPISGHKSVSWYQQVLGQGPQFIFQYYEKEERGRGNFPDRFSARQFPNYSSELNVNALLLGDSALYLCASRRDRTSVVETQYFGPGTRLLVL.

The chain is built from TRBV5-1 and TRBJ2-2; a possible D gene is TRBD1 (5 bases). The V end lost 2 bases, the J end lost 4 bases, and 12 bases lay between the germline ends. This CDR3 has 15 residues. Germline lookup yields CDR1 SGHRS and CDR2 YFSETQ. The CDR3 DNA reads TGCGCCAGCAGCTTTGGCCAGGGTAGCACCGGGGAGCTGTTTTTT. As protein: CASSFGQGSTGELFF.

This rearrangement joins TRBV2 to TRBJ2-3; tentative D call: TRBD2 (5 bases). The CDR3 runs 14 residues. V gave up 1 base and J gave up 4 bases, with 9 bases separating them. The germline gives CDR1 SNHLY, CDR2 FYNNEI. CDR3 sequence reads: CASSEDSVADTQYF. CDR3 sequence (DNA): TGTGCCAGCAGTGAAGATAGCGTCGCAGATACGCAGTATTTT. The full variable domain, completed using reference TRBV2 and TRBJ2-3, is EPEVTQTPSHQVTQMGQEVILRCVPISNHLYFYWYRQILGQKVEFLVSFYNNEISEKSEIFDDQFSVERPDGSNFTLKIRSTKLEDSAMYFCASSEDSVADTQYFGPGTRLTVL.

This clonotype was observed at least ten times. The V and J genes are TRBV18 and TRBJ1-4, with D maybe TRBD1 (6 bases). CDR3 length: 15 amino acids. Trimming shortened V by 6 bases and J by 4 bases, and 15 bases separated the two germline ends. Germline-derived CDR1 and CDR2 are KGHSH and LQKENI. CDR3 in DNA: TGTGCCAGCTCTCCGGCCGGGACATTTAATGAAAAACTGTTTTTT. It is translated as CASSPAGTFNEKLFF.

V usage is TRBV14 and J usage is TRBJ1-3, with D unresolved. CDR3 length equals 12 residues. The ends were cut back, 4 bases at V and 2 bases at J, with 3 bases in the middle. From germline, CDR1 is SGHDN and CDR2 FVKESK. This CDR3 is CASSRPGNTIYF. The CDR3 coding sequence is TGTGCCAGCAGCCGGCCTGGAAACACCATATATTTT.

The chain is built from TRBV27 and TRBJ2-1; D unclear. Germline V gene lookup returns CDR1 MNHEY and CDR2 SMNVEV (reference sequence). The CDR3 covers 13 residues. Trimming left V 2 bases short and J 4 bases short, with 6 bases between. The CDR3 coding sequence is TGTGCCAGCAGTTTACGTCTTTACAATGAGCAGTTCTTC. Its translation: CASSLRLYNEQFF.

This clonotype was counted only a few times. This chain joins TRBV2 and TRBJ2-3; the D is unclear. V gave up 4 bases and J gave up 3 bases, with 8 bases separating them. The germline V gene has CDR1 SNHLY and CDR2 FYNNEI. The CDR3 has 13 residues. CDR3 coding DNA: TGTGCCAGCAGTGGACATAGTACAGATACGCAGTATTTT. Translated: CASSGHSTDTQYF.

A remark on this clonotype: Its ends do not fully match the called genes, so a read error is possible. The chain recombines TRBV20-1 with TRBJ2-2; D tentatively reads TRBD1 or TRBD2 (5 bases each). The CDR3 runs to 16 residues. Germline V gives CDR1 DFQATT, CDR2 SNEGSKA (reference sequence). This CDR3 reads CSVRRPGRISTGELFF. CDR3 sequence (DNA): TGCAGTGTTAGACGCCCGGGACGGATATCCACCGGGGAGCTGTTTTTT.

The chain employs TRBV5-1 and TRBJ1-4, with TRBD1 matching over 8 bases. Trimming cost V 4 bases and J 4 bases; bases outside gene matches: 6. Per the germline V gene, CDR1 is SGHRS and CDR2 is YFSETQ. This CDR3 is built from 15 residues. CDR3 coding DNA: TGCGCCAGCAGCCTCCAGGGGGCCCATAATGAAAAACTGTTTTTT. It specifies CASSLQGAHNEKLFF.

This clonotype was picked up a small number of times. The CDR3 loop reads CASSYQGMYTGELFF. The CDR3 DNA follows: TGTGCCAGCAGTTACCAGGGAATGTACACCGGGGAGCTGTTTTTT. The chain couples TRBV6-2 or TRBV6-3 to TRBJ2-2, with D possibly being TRBD1 (5 bases). V was clipped by 2 bases and J by 3 bases, with 10 bases between them. The CDR3 sequence is 15 residues long. Germline V lookup: CDR1 MNHEY, CDR2 SVGEGT.

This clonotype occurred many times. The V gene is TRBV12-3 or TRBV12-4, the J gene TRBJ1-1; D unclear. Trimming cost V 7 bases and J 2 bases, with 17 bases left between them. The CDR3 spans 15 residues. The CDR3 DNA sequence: TGTGCCAGCACCTCCACCATCAGAGGAAACACTGAAGCTTTCTTT. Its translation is CASTSTIRGNTEAFF.

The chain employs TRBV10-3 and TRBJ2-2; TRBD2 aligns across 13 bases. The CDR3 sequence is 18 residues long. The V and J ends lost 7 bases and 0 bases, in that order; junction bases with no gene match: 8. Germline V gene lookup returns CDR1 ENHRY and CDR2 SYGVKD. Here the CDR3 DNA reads TGTGCCATCACCCAAGGACTAGCGGGAGAAGCGAACACCGGGGAGCTGTTTTTT. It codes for CAITQGLAGEANTGELFF.

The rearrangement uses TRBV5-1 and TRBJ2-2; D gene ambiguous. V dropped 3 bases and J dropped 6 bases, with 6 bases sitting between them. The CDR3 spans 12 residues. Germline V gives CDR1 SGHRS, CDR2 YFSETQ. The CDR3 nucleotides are TGCGCCAGCAGCTGGGGTTCCGGGGAGCTGTTTTTT. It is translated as CASSWGSGELFF.

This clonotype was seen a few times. The DNA of the CDR3 is TGTGCCAGCAGCCAAGATCTTGGAACAGGGATGAACACTGAAGCTTTCTTT. It yields the protein CASSQDLGTGMNTEAFF. J is TRBJ1-1 and V is TRBV14, with D maybe TRBD1 (6 bases). The CDR3 consists of 17 residues. The V end was cut by 0 bases, the J end by 0 bases, with 14 bases between. Germline V gene data show CDR1 as SGHDN and CDR2 as FVKESK.

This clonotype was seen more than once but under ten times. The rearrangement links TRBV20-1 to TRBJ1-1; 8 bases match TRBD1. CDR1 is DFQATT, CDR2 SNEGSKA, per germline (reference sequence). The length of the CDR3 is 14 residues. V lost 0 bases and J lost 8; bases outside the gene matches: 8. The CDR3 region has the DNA TGCAGTGCTAGAGACATAAACAGGGGGTTCGAAGCTTTCTTT. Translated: CSARDINRGFEAFF.